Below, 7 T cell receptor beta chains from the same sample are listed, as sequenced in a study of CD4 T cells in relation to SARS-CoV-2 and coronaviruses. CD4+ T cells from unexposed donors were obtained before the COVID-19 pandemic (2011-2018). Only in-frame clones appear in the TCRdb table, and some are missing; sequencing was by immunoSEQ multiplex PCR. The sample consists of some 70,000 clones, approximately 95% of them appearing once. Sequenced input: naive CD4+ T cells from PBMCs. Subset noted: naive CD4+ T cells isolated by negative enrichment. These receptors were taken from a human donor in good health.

In nucleotides, the CDR3 is TGTGCCAGCAGCCAAGCCAGGGGGAGCTCCTACGAGCAGTACTTC. It specifies CASSQARGSSYEQYF. The rearrangement joins TRBV3-1 (or the pseudogene TRBV3-2) to TRBJ2-7, with 7 nucleotides matching TRBD1. In germline, CDR1 is LGHDT, CDR2 YNNKEL (reference sequence). This CDR3 is built from 15 residues. V shed 1 base, J shed 0 bases, and the junction held 3 bases outside the gene matches.

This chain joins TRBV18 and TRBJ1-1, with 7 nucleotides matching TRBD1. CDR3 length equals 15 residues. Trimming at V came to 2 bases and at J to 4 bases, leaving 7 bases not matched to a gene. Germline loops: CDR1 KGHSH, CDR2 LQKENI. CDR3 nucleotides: TGTGCCAGCTCACCATCTAATACAGGGGCCACTGAAGCTTTCTTT. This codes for CASSPSNTGATEAFF.

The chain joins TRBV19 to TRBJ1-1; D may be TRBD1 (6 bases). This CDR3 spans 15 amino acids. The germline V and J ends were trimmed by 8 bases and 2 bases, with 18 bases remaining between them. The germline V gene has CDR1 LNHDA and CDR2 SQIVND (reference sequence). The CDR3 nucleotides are TGTGCCAGTGGGGGGGCGGCGGAGATTAACACTGAAGCTTTCTTT. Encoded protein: CASGGAAEINTEAFF.

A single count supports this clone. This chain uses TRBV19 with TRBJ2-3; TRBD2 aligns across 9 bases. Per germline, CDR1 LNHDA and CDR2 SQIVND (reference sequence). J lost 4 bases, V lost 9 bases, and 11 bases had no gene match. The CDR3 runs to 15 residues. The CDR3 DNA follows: TGTGCCAGCGCCGGACTAGCGCTAGGGGCAGATACGCAGTATTTT. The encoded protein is CASAGLALGADTQYF.

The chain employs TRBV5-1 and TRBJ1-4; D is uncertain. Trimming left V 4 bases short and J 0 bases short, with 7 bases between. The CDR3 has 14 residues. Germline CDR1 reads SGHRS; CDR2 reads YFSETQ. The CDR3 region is CASSPRPTNEKLFF. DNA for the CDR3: TGCGCCAGCAGCCCCCGCCCAACTAATGAAAAACTGTTTTTT.

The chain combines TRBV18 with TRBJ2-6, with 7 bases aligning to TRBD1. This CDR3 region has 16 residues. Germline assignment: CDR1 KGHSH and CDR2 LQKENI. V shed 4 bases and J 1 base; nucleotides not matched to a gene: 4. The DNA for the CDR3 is TGTGCCAGCTCACAAACAGGGGTGTCTGGGGCCAACGTCCTGACTTTC. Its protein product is CASSQTGVSGANVLTF.

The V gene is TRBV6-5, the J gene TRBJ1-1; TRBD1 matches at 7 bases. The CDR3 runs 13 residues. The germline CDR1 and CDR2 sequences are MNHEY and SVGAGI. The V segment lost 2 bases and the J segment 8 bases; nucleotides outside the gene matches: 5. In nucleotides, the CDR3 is TGTGCCAGCAGTTACCAGACAGGGTTCGAAGCTTTCTTT. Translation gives CASSYQTGFEAFF.